A selection of T cell receptor beta chains follows, all from one sample in a study of PD-L1 blockade in urothelial cancer. This table comes from immunoSEQ multiplex PCR, and its TCRdb copy is limited to in-frame clones, with some not included. Among 120,000 or so clones listed, about 83% were seen once. The sample was PBMCs, taken around atezolizumab (anti-PD-L1) treatment. The receptors stem from a man in his fifties with urothelial cancer. Each CDR3 is given with its conserved first and last residue. The D gene is left open where the match is weak. Only part of the rows carry a size: once, few, many, or a class if the clone is expanded.

d_call j_call clone_size v_call cdr3_aa cdr3_nt
TRBD2 TRBJ2-5 . TRBV5-4 CASSSRLAGGPEETQYF TGTGCCAGCAGCTCGAGGCTAGCGGGAGGGCCGGAGGAGACCCAGTACTTC
. TRBJ2-1 . TRBV27 CASRGLGGGDNEQFF TGTGCCAGCAGAGGTCTGGGCGGGGGCGACAATGAGCAGTTCTTC
TRBD1 TRBJ2-4 . TRBV6-1 CASSDGQGKNIQYF TGTGCCAGCAGTGATGGACAGGGCAAAAACATTCAGTACTTC
. TRBJ2-1 . TRBV7-3 CASSPPGTNEQFF TGTGCCAGCAGCCCCCCGGGAACCAATGAGCAGTTCTTC
TRBD2 TRBJ2-7 . TRBV6-5 CASSYSASGYYEQYF TGTGCCAGCAGTTACTCGGCTAGCGGGTATTACGAGCAGTACTTC
TRBD1 TRBJ2-1 . TRBV9 CASSKKGAPYNEQFF TGTGCCAGCAGCAAAAAGGGGGCCCCTTACAATGAGCAGTTCTTC
TRBD2 TRBJ2-5 . TRBV5-4 CASSLGLAQETQYF TGTGCCAGCAGCTTAGGACTAGCCCAAGAGACCCAGTACTTC
TRBD2 TRBJ2-1 once TRBV10-3 CAIKRTSLYNEQFF TGTGCCATCAAGAGGACTAGCTTATACAATGAGCAGTTCTTC
TRBD2 TRBJ2-3 . TRBV5-1 CASRTSGSTDTQYF TGCGCCAGCAGGACTAGCGGGAGCACAGATACGCAGTATTTT
. TRBJ2-2 . TRBV11-3 CASSLPGNTGELFF TGTGCCAGCAGCTTACCCGGTAACACCGGGGAGCTGTTTTTT
TRBD2 TRBJ2-7 few TRBV15 CATSKAGLAATNYEQYF TGTGCCACCAGCAAAGCGGGACTAGCGGCGACTAACTACGAGCAGTACTTC
TRBD2 TRBJ2-1 . TRBV7-3 CASSRSGTSLYNEQFF TGTGCCAGCAGCCGTTCCGGGACTAGCCTCTACAATGAGCAGTTCTTC
. TRBJ1-2 . TRBV5-1 CASSSKSTGFNGYTF TGCGCCAGCAGCTCGAAAAGCACAGGGTTCAATGGCTACACCTTC
TRBD1 TRBJ2-5 . TRBV5-1 CASSSTGGSGETQYF TGCGCCAGCAGCTCTACAGGGGGCTCGGGAGAGACCCAGTACTTC
TRBD1 TRBJ2-2 . TRBV19 CASSATGVSGELFF TGTGCCAGTAGTGCGACAGGGGTGTCCGGGGAGCTGTTTTTT
TRBD1 TRBJ1-1 . TRBV6-6 CASRIGTGLTEAFF TGTGCCAGCAGGATCGGGACAGGGCTGACTGAAGCTTTCTTT